The rows below give T cell receptor beta chains drawn from one sample of a study of blood T cell repertoires in COVID-19. The assay was immunoSEQ multiplex PCR, and TCRdb's table has in-frame clones only and misses some. The table records a few hundred thousand clones, around 83% of them present only once. Specimen: PBMCs or T cells enriched from blood (not recorded which). These receptors all stem from a woman aged 50 to 60 who had recovered from COVID-19. Each CDR3 is given with its conserved first and last residue. A D gene is named only where the DNA matches it firmly. Clone size is given for some rows only: seen once, a few or many times, or a class if the clone is expanded.

. TRBJ1-1 few TRBV7-9 TGTGCCAGCAGCTTAGTAGGTCGGACAGATGAAGCTTTCTTT CASSLVGRTDEAFF
. TRBJ1-2 few TRBV28 TGTGCCAGCATCCCCCCAGGGAACTATGGCTACACCTTC CASIPPGNYGYTF
. TRBJ1-5 . TRBV19 TGTGCCAGTAGCCCCCCCAGCAGCGGGGGAACAGACTCTAATCAGCCCCAGCATTTT CASSPPSSGGTDSNQPQHF
. TRBJ2-3 . TRBV6-2/TRBV6-3 TGTGCCAGCAGTTACTCGGGCATAGGTGCGTCAGATACGCAGTATTTT CASSYSGIGASDTQYF
. TRBJ2-7 . TRBV3-1/TRBV3-2 TGTGCCAGCAGCTTCCGGGACGCAGGGGTGCAGTACTTC CASSFRDAGVQYF
. TRBJ1-2 . TRBV18 TGTGCCAGCTCAACTGCTCAAGACAGCTATGGCTACACCTTC CASSTAQDSYGYTF
. TRBJ1-2 few TRBV12-3/TRBV12-4 TGTGCCAGCAGTTTGCGGCAGGGGCATGGCTACACCTTC CASSLRQGHGYTF
. TRBJ2-2 . TRBV4-3 TGCGCCAGCAGAGAAACCGGGACCGCGGGGACCGGGGAGCTGTTTTTT CASRETGTAGTGELFF
. TRBJ1-3 once TRBV5-6 TGTGCCAGCAGCTTGTTTGGGAGGAGCTCTGGAAACACCATATATTTT CASSLFGRSSGNTIYF
. TRBJ2-7 . TRBV7-6 TGTGCCAGCAGCTCGAGGAGGGAGGGGGGCGAGCAGTACTTC CASSSRREGGEQYF
TRBD1 TRBJ1-2 few TRBV7-9 TGTGCCAGCAGCCCCGACCGGGACAGACCGAACTATGGCTACACCTTC CASSPDRDRPNYGYTF
TRBD1 TRBJ1-5 . TRBV11-3 TGTGCCAGCAGCCCGGACAGGAATCAGCCCCAGCATTTT CASSPDRNQPQHF
. TRBJ1-6 . TRBV6-5 TGTGCCAGCAGTCAAACAGGGTATAATTCACCCCTCCACTTT CASSQTGYNSPLHF
TRBD2 TRBJ2-1 once TRBV6-1 TGTGCCAGCAGTGAAGATGGCGGGGGGGGGTTCTTC CASSEDGGGGFF
TRBD1 TRBJ2-7 few TRBV5-1 TGCGCCAGCAGCATTGACAGGGACTCCTACGAGCAGTACTTC CASSIDRDSYEQYF
. TRBJ1-2 once TRBV7-3 TGTGCCAGCAGCTTAAGTGGGGGGAACTATGGCTACACCTTC CASSLSGGNYGYTF
. TRBJ1-4 . TRBV4-1 TGCGCCAGCAGCCAAGATGGGGGGGCCGCTAATGAAAAACTGTTTTTT CASSQDGGAANEKLFF
. TRBJ1-1 . TRBV29-1 TGCAGCGTGAGTAACACTGAAGCTTTCTTT CSVSNTEAFF
TRBD1 TRBJ1-2 . TRBV5-1 TGCGCCAGCAGCCCGGGACAGTATGGCTACACCTTC CASSPGQYGYTF
TRBD1 TRBJ1-1 . TRBV5-4 TGTGCCAGCAGGTACACCACAGGGGGCAAGGGTACTGAAGCTTTCTTT CASRYTTGGKGTEAFF
. TRBJ2-7 . TRBV30 TGTGCCTGGAGTTCAGGTAGTTACAACGAGCAGTACTTC CAWSSGSYNEQYF
TRBD1 TRBJ1-1 . TRBV11-1 TGTGCCAGCAGCTTAGACAGGGGGAACACTGAAGCTTTCTTT CASSLDRGNTEAFF
. TRBJ1-5 . TRBV29-1 TGCAGCGTCCTAGCCGGTAGTAGCAATCAGCCCCAGCATTTT CSVLAGSSNQPQHF
. TRBJ1-1 . TRBV5-5 TGTGCCAGCAGCTTGGCGTGGCGGACTGAAGCTTTCTTT CASSLAWRTEAFF
TRBD2 TRBJ2-3 . TRBV4-1 TGCGCCAGCAGCCAAGATTCGGGACTAGCGGGGGCCCACACAGATACGCAGTATTTT CASSQDSGLAGAHTDTQYF
TRBD1 TRBJ1-3 . TRBV11-2 TGTGCCAGCCGCTTGGCAGGGGGCGAAAACACCATATATTTT CASRLAGGENTIYF
. TRBJ2-7 few TRBV7-8 TGTGCCAGCAGCTTCCACCCTAAATATGAGCAGTACTTC CASSFHPKYEQYF
. TRBJ2-2 once TRBV5-4 TGTGCCAGCAGCTTGGGAGGATTTTCACGGGCGAACACCGGGGAGCTGTTTTTT CASSLGGFSRANTGELFF
. TRBJ1-2 . TRBV2 TGTGCCACAAACAGGGAGATGCTTGGAGGCTACACCTTC CATNREMLGGYTF
TRBD1 TRBJ1-1 . TRBV7-3 TGTGCCAGCAGCTTAACGCAGGGGGGAACTGAAGCTTTCTTT CASSLTQGGTEAFF
TRBD1 TRBJ1-2 . TRBV5-8 TGTGCCAGCAGACACGCTGCCTGGACAGGGCCCCTCGGCGGAGACTATGGCTACACCTTC CASRHAAWTGPLGGDYGYTF
TRBD1 TRBJ1-1 . TRBV5-6 TGTGCCAGCAGCTCCCGGGACAGGGGCCCTGAAGCTTTCTTT CASSSRDRGPEAFF